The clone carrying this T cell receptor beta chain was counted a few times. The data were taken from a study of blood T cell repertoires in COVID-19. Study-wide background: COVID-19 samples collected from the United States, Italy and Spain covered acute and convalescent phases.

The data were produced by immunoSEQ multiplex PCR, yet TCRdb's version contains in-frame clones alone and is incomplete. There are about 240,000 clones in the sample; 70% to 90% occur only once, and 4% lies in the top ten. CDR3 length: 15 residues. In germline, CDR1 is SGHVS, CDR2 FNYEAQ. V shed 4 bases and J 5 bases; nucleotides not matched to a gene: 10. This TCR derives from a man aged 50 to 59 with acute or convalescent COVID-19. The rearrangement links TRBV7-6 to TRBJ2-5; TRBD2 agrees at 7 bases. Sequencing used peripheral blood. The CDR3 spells CASSWSGDRGETQYF. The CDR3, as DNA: TGTGCCAGCAGCTGGAGCGGGGATAGAGGGGAGACCCAGTACTTC.